This T cell receptor beta chain was profiled in a study of tumor and adjacent non-tumor tissue in lung cancer. The CDR3 length is 14 residues. The trim removed 5 bases at V and 5 bases at J, leaving 7 bases unmatched. Germline V lookup: CDR1 SQVTM, CDR2 ANQGSEA. This sample's RNA came from whole unsorted tissue. TCRbeta libraries were built with three rounds of nested PCR, modified from ARM-PCR. TCRdb redid the calling of the multiplex PCR reads with MiXCR, one entry per CDR3 protein. The repertoire includes more than 60,000 distinct CDR3 sequences, 77% of them detected once, and over 9.5% sits in the top ten.

Sample: lung tumor tissue. This sequence joins TRBV29-1 and TRBJ2-3, with TRBD2 matching over 10 bases. The source of this sequence is a woman in her fifties or sixties with non-small cell lung cancer. The CDR3 spells CSVSSGRELDTQYF. Here the CDR3 DNA reads TGCAGCGTTTCTAGCGGGAGAGAACTAGATACGCAGTATTTT.